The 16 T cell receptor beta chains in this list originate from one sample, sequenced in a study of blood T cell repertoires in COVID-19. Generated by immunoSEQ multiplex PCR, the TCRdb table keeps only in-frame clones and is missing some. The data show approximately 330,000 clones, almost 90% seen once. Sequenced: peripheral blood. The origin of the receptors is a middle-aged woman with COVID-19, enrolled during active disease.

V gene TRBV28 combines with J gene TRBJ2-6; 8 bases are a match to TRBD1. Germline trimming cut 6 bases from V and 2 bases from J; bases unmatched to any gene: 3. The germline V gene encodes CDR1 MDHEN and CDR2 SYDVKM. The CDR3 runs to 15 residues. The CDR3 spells CASRLQGAGANVLTF. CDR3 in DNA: TGTGCCAGCAGGTTACAGGGGGCTGGGGCCAACGTCCTGACTTTC. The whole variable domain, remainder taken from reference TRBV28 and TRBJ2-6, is DVKVTQSSRYLVKRTGEKVFLECVQDMDHENMFWYRQDPGLGLRLIYFSYDVKMKEKGDIPEGYSVSREKKERFSLILESASTNQTSMYLCASRLQGAGANVLTFGAGSRLTVL.

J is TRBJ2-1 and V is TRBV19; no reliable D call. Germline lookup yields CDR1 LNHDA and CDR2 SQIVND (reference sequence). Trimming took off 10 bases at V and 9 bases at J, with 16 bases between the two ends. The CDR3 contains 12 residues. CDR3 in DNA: TGTGCCACCTCGCTTGGCCCGCCTGAGCAGTTCTTC. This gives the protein CATSLGPPEQFF.

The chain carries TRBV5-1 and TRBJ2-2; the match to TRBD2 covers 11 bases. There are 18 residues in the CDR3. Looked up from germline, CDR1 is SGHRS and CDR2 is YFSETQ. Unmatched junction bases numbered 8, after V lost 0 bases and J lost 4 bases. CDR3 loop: CASSLGGLAGGGTGELFF. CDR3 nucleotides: TGCGCCAGCAGCTTGGGAGGACTAGCGGGCGGAGGCACCGGGGAGCTGTTTTTT.

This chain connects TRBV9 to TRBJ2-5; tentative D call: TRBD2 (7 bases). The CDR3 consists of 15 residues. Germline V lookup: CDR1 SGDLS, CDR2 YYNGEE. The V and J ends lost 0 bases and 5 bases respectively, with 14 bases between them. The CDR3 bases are TGTGCCAGCAGCGTAGCCTGGGGGGGCGGGGAGACCCAGTACTTC. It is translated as CASSVAWGGGETQYF.

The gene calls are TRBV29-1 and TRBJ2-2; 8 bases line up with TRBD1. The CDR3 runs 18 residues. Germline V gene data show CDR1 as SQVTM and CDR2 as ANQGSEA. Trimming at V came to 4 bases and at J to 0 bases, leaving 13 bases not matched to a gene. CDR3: CSVGIRDRRLSNTGELFF. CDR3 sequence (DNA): TGCAGCGTTGGAATCCGGGACAGGAGATTATCGAACACCGGGGAGCTGTTTTTT.

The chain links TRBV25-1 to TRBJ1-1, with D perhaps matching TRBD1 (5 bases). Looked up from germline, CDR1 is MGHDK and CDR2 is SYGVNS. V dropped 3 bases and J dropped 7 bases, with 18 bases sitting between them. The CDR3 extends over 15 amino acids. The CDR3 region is CASSEGLQAGREAFF. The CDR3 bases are TGTGCCAGCAGTGAGGGGTTACAGGCTGGTCGTGAAGCTTTCTTT.

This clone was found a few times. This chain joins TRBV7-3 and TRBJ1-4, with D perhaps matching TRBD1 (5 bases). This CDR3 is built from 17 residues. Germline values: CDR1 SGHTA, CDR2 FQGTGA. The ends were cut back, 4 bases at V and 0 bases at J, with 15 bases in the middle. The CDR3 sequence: CASSSFGRGATNEKLFF. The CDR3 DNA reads TGTGCCAGCAGCTCCTTCGGGCGGGGGGCAACTAATGAAAAACTGTTTTTT.

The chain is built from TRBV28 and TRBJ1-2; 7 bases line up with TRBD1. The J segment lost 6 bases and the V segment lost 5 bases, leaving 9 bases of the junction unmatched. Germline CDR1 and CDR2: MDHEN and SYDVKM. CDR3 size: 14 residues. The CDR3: CASSTDRARNGYTF. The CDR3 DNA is TGTGCCAGCAGTACAGACAGGGCCCGCAATGGCTACACCTTC.

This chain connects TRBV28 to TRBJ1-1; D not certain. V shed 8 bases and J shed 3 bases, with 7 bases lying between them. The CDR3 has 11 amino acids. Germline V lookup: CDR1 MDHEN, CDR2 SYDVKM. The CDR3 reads CASGSYTEAFF. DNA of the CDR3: TGTGCCAGCGGTTCCTACACTGAAGCTTTCTTT. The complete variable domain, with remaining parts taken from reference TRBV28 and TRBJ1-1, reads DVKVTQSSRYLVKRTGEKVFLECVQDMDHENMFWYRQDPGLGLRLIYFSYDVKMKEKGDIPEGYSVSREKKERFSLILESASTNQTSMYLCASGSYTEAFFGQGTRLTVV.

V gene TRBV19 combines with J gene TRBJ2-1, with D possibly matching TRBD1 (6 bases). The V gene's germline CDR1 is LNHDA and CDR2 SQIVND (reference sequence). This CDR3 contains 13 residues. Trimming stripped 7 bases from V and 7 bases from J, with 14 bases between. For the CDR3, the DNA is TGTGCCAGTAAGAGATTACAGGGAAATGAGCAGTTCTTC. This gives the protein CASKRLQGNEQFF.

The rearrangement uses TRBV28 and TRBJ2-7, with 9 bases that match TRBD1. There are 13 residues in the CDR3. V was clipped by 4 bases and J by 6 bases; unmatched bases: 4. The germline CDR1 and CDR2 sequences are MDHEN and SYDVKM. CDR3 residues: CASSSGQGGEQYF. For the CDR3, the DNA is TGTGCCAGCAGTTCGGGACAGGGCGGCGAGCAGTACTTC.

CDR3 DNA: TGTGCCACCAGCAGAGATTTGGACAGCTACGAGCAGTACTTC. It yields the protein CATSRDLDSYEQYF. The V gene is TRBV15, the J gene TRBJ2-7; a weak D match, TRBD1 (6 bases). The CDR3 is 14 amino acids. V was trimmed by 0 bases and J by 3 bases, leaving 9 bases between them. The germline V gene has CDR1 LNHNV and CDR2 YYDKDF (reference sequence).

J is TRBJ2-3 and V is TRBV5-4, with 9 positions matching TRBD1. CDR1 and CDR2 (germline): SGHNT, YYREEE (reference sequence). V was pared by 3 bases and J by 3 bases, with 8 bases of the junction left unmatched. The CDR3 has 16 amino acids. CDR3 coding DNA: TGTGCCAGCAGCTCCCCCTTACAGGGGGCAACAGATACGCAGTATTTT. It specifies CASSSPLQGATDTQYF. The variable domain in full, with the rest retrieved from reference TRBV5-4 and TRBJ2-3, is ETGVTQSPTHLIKTRGQQVTLRCSSQSGHNTVSWYQQALGQGPQFIFQYYREEENGRGNFPPRFSGLQFPNYSSELNVNALELDDSALYLCASSSPLQGATDTQYFGPGTRLTVL.

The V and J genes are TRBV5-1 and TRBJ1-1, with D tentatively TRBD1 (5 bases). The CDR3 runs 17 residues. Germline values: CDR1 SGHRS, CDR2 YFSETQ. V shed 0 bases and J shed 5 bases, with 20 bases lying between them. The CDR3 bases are TGCGCCAGCAGCTTGGCGACCAGGGCTCGGGGAGGAACTGAAGCTTTCTTT. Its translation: CASSLATRARGGTEAFF. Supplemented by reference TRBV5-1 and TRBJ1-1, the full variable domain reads KAGVTQTPRYLIKTRGQQVTLSCSPISGHRSVSWYQQTPGQGLQFLFEYFSETQRNKGNFPGRFSGRQFSNSRSEMNVSTLELGDSALYLCASSLATRARGGTEAFFGQGTRLTVV.

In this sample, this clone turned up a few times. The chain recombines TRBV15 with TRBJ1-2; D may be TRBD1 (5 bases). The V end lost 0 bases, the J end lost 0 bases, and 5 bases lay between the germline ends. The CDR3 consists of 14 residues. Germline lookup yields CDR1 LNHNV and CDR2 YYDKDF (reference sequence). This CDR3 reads CATSRDRANYGYTF. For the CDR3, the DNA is TGTGCCACCAGCAGAGACAGGGCTAACTATGGCTACACCTTC.

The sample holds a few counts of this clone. In DNA form, the CDR3 reads TGTGCCAGCAGCTTGAGGGATGGCTACACCTTC. It is translated as CASSLRDGYTF. The chain couples TRBV7-9 to TRBJ1-2; no clear D. The CDR3 extends over 11 amino acids. Trimming took 3 bases from V and 6 from J, leaving 5 bases between them. CDR1 and CDR2 (germline): SEHNR, FQNEAQ (reference sequence).